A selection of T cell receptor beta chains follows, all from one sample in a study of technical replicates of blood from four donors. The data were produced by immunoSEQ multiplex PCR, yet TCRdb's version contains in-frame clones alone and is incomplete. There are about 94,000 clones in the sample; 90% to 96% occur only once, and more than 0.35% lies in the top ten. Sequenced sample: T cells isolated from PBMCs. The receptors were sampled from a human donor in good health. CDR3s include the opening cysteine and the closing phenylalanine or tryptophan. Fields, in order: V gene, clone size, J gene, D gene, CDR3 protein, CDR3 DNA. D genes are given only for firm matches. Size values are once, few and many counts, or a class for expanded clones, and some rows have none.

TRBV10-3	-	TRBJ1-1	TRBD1	CAISGQGQGNTEAFF	TGTGCCATCAGTGGGCAAGGACAGGGGAACACTGAAGCTTTCTTT
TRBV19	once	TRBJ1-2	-	CASSLPGGRDGYTF	TGTGCCAGTAGCCTCCCGGGGGGGAGGGATGGCTACACCTTC
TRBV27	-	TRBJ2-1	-	CASSLSRYNEQFF	TGTGCCAGCAGTTTATCGAGATACAATGAGCAGTTCTTC
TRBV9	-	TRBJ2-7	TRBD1	CASSVGQGSFEYEQYF	TGTGCCAGCAGCGTAGGACAGGGTAGCTTCGAATACGAGCAGTACTTC
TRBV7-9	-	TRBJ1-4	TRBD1	CASSTTGSNEKLFF	TGTGCCAGCAGCACGACAGGGTCGAATGAAAAACTGTTTTTT
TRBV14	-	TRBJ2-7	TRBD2	CASSPGTSVQYF	TGTGCCAGCAGCCCCGGGACTAGTGTGCAGTACTTC
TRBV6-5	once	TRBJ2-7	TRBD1	CASTPGQGFGEQYF	TGTGCCAGTACTCCGGGACAGGGCTTTGGCGAGCAGTACTTC
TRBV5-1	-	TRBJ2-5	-	CASSLSGIQETQYF	TGCGCCAGCAGCTTATCAGGGATCCAAGAGACCCAGTACTTC
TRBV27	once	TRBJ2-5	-	CASSLYGETQYF	TGTGCCAGCAGTTTATACGGGGAGACCCAGTACTTC
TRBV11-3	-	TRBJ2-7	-	CASSSVTRDSYEQYF	TGTGCCAGCAGCTCCGTCACGCGGGATAGCTACGAGCAGTACTTC
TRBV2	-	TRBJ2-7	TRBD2	CASSFDPSGRMSYEQYF	TGTGCCAGCAGTTTTGATCCTAGCGGGAGAATGTCCTACGAGCAGTACTTC
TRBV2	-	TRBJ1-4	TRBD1	CASNSGTGHEKLFF	TGTGCCAGCAATTCCGGGACAGGGCATGAAAAACTGTTTTTT
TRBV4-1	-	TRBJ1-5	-	CASSQDPGAGQPQHF	TGCGCCAGCAGCCAAGATCCAGGGGCCGGGCAGCCCCAGCATTTT
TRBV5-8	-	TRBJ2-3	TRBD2	CASSLAGGSSDTQYF	TGTGCCAGCAGCTTGGCGGGAGGGTCCTCAGATACGCAGTATTTT
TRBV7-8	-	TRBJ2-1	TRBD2	CASSSRLAGDHEQFF	TGTGCCAGCAGCTCTAGACTAGCGGGAGATCATGAGCAGTTCTTC
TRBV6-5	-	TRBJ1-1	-	CASSYSVRNTEAFF	TGTGCCAGCAGTTACTCTGTCAGGAACACTGAAGCTTTCTTT
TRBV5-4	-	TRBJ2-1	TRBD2	CASSRTSGDNNEQFF	TGTGCCAGCAGCCGGACTAGCGGAGATAACAATGAGCAGTTCTTC
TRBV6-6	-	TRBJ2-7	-	CASSYTVMAEQYF	TGTGCCAGCAGTTATACCGTAATGGCTGAGCAGTACTTC
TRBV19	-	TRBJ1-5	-	CASSIVGPSSEDKPQHF	TGTGCCAGTAGTATAGTGGGCCCTTCATCTGAAGACAAACCCCAGCATTTT
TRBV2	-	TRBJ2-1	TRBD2	CASNYEGGPNEQFF	TGTGCCAGCAATTACGAGGGAGGGCCCAATGAGCAGTTCTTC
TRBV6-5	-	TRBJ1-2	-	CASSYSEGSYGYTF	TGTGCCAGCAGTTACTCGGAGGGAAGCTATGGCTACACCTTC
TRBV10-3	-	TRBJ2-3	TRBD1	CAIRTGLDTQYF	TGTGCCATCAGGACAGGGTTAGATACGCAGTATTTT
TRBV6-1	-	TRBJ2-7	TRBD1	CASSAGTAKPYEQYF	TGTGCCAGCAGCGCCGGGACAGCAAAACCCTACGAGCAGTACTTC
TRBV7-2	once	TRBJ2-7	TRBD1	CASSPRTGRYEQYF	TGTGCCAGCAGCCCCAGGACAGGGCGCTACGAGCAGTACTTC
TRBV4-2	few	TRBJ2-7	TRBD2	CASSQGPSGRTSSYEQYF	TGTGCCAGCAGCCAAGGCCCTAGCGGGAGGACTAGCTCCTACGAGCAGTACTTC
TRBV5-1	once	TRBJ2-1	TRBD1	CASSLGQGAGEQFF	TGCGCCAGCAGCTTGGGACAGGGGGCGGGTGAGCAGTTCTTC
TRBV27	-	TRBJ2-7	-	CASSLGGPDYEQYF	TGTGCCAGCAGTTTAGGGGGCCCAGACTACGAGCAGTACTTC
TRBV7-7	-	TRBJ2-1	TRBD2	CASSPNGRAGEQFF	TGTGCCAGCAGCCCGAACGGGAGGGCCGGTGAGCAGTTCTTC
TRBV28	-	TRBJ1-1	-	CASSLWGEGGEAFF	TGTGCCAGCAGTTTATGGGGGGAGGGTGGTGAAGCTTTCTTT
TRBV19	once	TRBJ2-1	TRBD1	CASSPWTGGLKNEQFF	TGTGCCAGTAGTCCTTGGACAGGGGGCCTAAAAAATGAGCAGTTCTTC
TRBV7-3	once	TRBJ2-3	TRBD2	CASSLRGWTSGREADTQYF	TGTGCCAGCAGCTTAAGGGGGTGGACTAGCGGGAGAGAAGCAGATACGCAGTATTTT
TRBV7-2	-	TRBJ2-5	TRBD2	CASSLRGGRRETQYF	TGTGCCAGCAGCTTACGGGGCGGGAGAAGGGAGACCCAGTACTTC
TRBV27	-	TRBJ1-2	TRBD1	CASSLSPTGNYGYTF	TGTGCCAGCAGTTTATCACCGACAGGGAACTATGGCTACACCTTC
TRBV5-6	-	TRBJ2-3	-	CASSLPWATDTQYF	TGTGCCAGCAGCTTGCCCTGGGCCACAGATACGCAGTATTTT
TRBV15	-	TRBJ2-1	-	CATSRGGQNEQFF	TGTGCCACCAGCAGAGGGGGACAAAATGAGCAGTTCTTC
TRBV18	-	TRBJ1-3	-	CASAGWRVGTGNTIYF	TGTGCCAGCGCTGGTTGGAGGGTAGGCACTGGAAACACCATATATTTT
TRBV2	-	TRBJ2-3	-	CASSVRPLTDTQYF	TGTGCCAGCAGTGTGAGGCCCCTCACAGATACGCAGTATTTT
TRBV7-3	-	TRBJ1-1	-	CASRGGENTEAFF	TGTGCCAGCAGAGGAGGGGAAAACACTGAAGCTTTCTTT
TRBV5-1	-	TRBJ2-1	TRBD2	CASSRRTSGVYNEQFF	TGCGCCAGCAGCCGCCGGACTAGCGGGGTTTACAATGAGCAGTTCTTC
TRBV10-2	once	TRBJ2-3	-	CASSESAMSTDTQYF	TGCGCCAGCAGTGAAAGCGCAATGAGCACAGATACGCAGTATTTT
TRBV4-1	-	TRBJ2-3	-	CASSQVGLAASTDTQYF	TGCGCCAGCAGCCAAGTAGGATTAGCCGCTAGCACAGATACGCAGTATTTT
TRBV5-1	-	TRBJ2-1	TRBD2	CASSLGPSGIYNEQFF	TGCGCCAGCAGCTTAGGGCCTAGCGGGATTTACAATGAGCAGTTCTTC
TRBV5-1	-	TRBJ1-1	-	CASSLRQRNTEAFF	TGCGCCAGCAGCTTGCGACAGAGGAACACTGAAGCTTTCTTT
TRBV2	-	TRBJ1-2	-	CASSPSGTLNYGYTF	TGTGCCAGCAGTCCCTCCGGGACACTCAACTATGGCTACACCTTC
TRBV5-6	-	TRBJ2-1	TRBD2	CASSLFLLAGVEQFF	TGTGCCAGCAGCTTGTTTCTCCTAGCGGGAGTTGAGCAGTTCTTC
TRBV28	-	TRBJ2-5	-	CASREGNQETQYF	TGTGCCAGCAGGGAGGGGAACCAAGAGACCCAGTACTTC
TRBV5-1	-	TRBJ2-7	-	CASSFTGNSYEQYF	TGCGCCAGCAGCTTTACAGGAAACTCCTACGAGCAGTACTTC
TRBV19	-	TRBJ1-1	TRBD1	CASSVQGANTEAFF	TGTGCCAGTAGTGTACAGGGGGCGAACACTGAAGCTTTCTTT